What follows are 16 T cell receptor beta chains derived from one specimen sequenced in a study of blood T cell repertoires in COVID-19. Libraries were prepared by immunoSEQ multiplex PCR; TCRdb keeps only in-frame clonotypes and omits some of them. The sample has approximately 160,000 clones; 75% to 90% are singletons. Sequences were obtained from PBMCs or T cells enriched from blood (not recorded which). These TCRs come from a woman in her fifties or sixties who had recovered from COVID-19.

Here the CDR3 reads CASSPEPQGGWNQPQHF. Written as DNA, the CDR3 is TGCGCCAGCAGCCCGGAACCGCAAGGAGGTTGGAATCAGCCCCAGCATTTT. This chain connects TRBV5-1 to TRBJ1-5; D gene ambiguous. In germline, CDR1 is SGHRS, CDR2 YFSETQ. The V and J ends lost 4 bases and 4 bases respectively, with 21 bases between them. The CDR3 is made up of 17 amino acids.

Concerning this clone itself: Its ends do not fully match the called genes, so a read error is possible. The rearrangement links TRBV5-5 to TRBJ2-3, with a weak D call TRBD1 (6 bases). In germline, CDR1 is SGHKS, CDR2 YYEKEE (reference sequence). This CDR3 has 11 amino acids. The CDR3 DNA sequence: TGTGCCAGCAGCTTGGGTGGGGACATTGCCTTT. Translation: CASSLGGDIAF.

This clone was counted between two and nine times. The chain uses TRBV27 and TRBJ1-2, with D unresolved. Between the trimmed V and J ends, which lost 5 bases and 8 bases, there was a span of 15 bases. Germline CDR1 reads MNHEY; CDR2 reads SMNVEV (reference sequence). This CDR3 is built from 13 residues. This chain's CDR3 is CASSKTRDSGYTF. CDR3 nucleotides: TGTGCCAGCAGTAAAACGAGGGATTCGGGCTACACCTTC.

V and J are TRBV11-3 and TRBJ2-2, with D possibly TRBD1 on 5 matching bases. This CDR3 contains 13 residues. V was pared by 4 bases and J by 4 bases, with 7 bases between. The germline gives CDR1 SGHNT, CDR2 YENEEA. The CDR3 sequence is CASSSQGTGELFF. The CDR3 nucleotides are TGTGCCAGCAGCTCCCAGGGCACCGGGGAGCTGTTTTTT.

The rearrangement links TRBV5-6 to TRBJ1-2; 7 bases map to TRBD1. J lost 4 bases, V lost 4 bases, and 13 bases had no gene match. CDR1 SGHDT and CDR2 YYEEEE come from the germline V gene. CDR3 size: 16 residues. The CDR3 loop reads CASSQPGQTSSYGYTF. CDR3 sequence (DNA): TGTGCCAGCAGCCAACCGGGACAGACCTCGAGCTATGGCTACACCTTC.

The chain couples TRBV9 to TRBJ2-1; TRBD1 agrees at 11 bases. The germline V gene has CDR1 SGDLS and CDR2 YYNGEE. The J segment lost 6 bases and the V segment lost 4 bases, leaving 6 bases of the junction unmatched. The CDR3 covers 15 residues. The CDR3 nucleotides are TGTGCCAGCAGCCCCGGACAGGGGGCCTCCAATGAGCAGTTCTTC. Amino acid sequence: CASSPGQGASNEQFF.

The chain combines TRBV5-1 with TRBJ1-6; D uncertain. The CDR3 is 14 residues long. V lost 0 bases and J 11 bases, leaving 12 bases between the germline ends. Germline V gene sequence: CDR1 SGHRS, CDR2 YFSETQ. The CDR3 DNA sequence: TGCGCCAGCAGCTTGGGGGGTCCGGAGGCACCCCTCCACTTT. It yields the protein CASSLGGPEAPLHF.

The gene calls are TRBV9 and TRBJ1-3; the D gene is possibly TRBD1 (6 bases). The length of the CDR3 is 15 residues. V lost 1 base and J 7 bases, leaving 15 bases between the germline ends. Germline V CDR1 and CDR2: SGDLS, YYNGEE. For the CDR3, the DNA is TGTGCCAGCAGCGTATCAACAGGGAAAGGTAACACCATATATTTT. Translated, it gives CASSVSTGKGNTIYF.

The rearrangement uses TRBV10-3 and TRBJ1-2, with TRBD1 matching over 7 bases. Germline V CDR1 and CDR2: ENHRY, SYGVKD. V trimming: 8 bases; J trimming: 2 bases; junction bases outside the gene matches: 5. There are 13 residues in the CDR3. The CDR3 here is CAIVKGANYGYTF. The CDR3 nucleotides read TGTGCCATCGTGAAGGGGGCGAACTATGGCTACACCTTC.

The rearrangement links TRBV3-1 (or the pseudogene TRBV3-2) to TRBJ1-1, with 10 bases aligning to TRBD1. Germline trimming cut 3 bases from V and 2 bases from J; bases unmatched to any gene: 6. CDR3 size: 16 residues. In germline, CDR1 is LGHDT, CDR2 YNNKEL (reference sequence). CDR3 amino acids: CASSHTGQGKNTEAFF. CDR3 nucleotide sequence: TGTGCCAGCAGCCATACGGGACAGGGGAAAAACACTGAAGCTTTCTTT.

This sequence joins TRBV27 and TRBJ1-6, with 7 bases matching TRBD1. The CDR3 extends over 13 amino acids. Germline CDR1 MNHEY, CDR2 SMNVEV (reference sequence). V was pared by 1 base and J by 16 bases, with 7 bases of the junction left unmatched. The CDR3 DNA sequence: TGTGCCAGCAGTTTATTCAGGGGGACTCGGCTCCACTTT. Translating it yields CASSLFRGTRLHF.

The rearrangement joins TRBV4-1 to TRBJ1-2, with D possibly matching TRBD1 (5 bases). V was clipped by 0 bases and J by 3 bases, with 14 bases between them. CDR3 size: 16 residues. Germline V gene sequence: CDR1 MGHRA, CDR2 YSYEKL. Here the CDR3 reads CASSQDPSGRHYGYTF. The DNA of the CDR3 is TGCGCCAGCAGCCAAGATCCGTCAGGGCGGCACTATGGCTACACCTTC.

The table lists this clone with a few counts. V usage is TRBV7-2 and J usage is TRBJ2-2; D gene unclear. Germline assignment: CDR1 SGHTA and CDR2 FQGNSA. V dropped 1 base and J dropped 7 bases, with 13 bases sitting between them. The CDR3 is made up of 15 amino acids. CDR3 in amino acids: CASSLGVDTLGELFF. The CDR3, as DNA: TGTGCCAGCAGCTTAGGGGTCGACACGCTCGGGGAGCTGTTTTTT.

The chain links TRBV28 to TRBJ1-1; TRBD1 agrees at 9 bases. Germline-derived CDR1 and CDR2 are MDHEN and SYDVKM. J was trimmed by 6 bases and V by 9 bases; bases with no gene match: 5. This CDR3 is built from 12 residues. The CDR3 loop is CASGQGFAEAFF. In nucleotides, the CDR3 is TGTGCCAGTGGACAGGGGTTCGCTGAAGCTTTCTTT. The entire variable domain, with the rest obtained from reference TRBV28 and TRBJ1-1, is as follows: DVKVTQSSRYLVKRTGEKVFLECVQDMDHENMFWYRQDPGLGLRLIYFSYDVKMKEKGDIPEGYSVSREKKERFSLILESASTNQTSMYLCASGQGFAEAFFGQGTRLTVV.

This clone was seen a handful of times. The V call is TRBV5-1, the J call TRBJ1-2, with 8 bases lining up with TRBD1. The junction had 11 bases not matched to a gene; V was cut back by 6 bases and J by 4 bases. The CDR3 length is 15 residues. Germline V CDR1 and CDR2: SGHRS, YFSETQ. This CDR3 is CASTTTQGGGYGYTF. The CDR3 region has the DNA TGCGCCAGCACAACGACACAGGGGGGTGGCTATGGCTACACCTTC.

The chain recombines TRBV28 with TRBJ2-1; 12 bases align to TRBD2. Germline V lookup: CDR1 MDHEN, CDR2 SYDVKM. The CDR3 totals 19 residues. Trimming cost V 6 bases and J 2 bases; bases outside gene matches: 14. In DNA form, the CDR3 reads TGTGCCAGCAGGGGGCTAGCGGGAGGGCCGTCTTTCCCCTACAATGAGCAGTTCTTC. Translated: CASRGLAGGPSFPYNEQFF.